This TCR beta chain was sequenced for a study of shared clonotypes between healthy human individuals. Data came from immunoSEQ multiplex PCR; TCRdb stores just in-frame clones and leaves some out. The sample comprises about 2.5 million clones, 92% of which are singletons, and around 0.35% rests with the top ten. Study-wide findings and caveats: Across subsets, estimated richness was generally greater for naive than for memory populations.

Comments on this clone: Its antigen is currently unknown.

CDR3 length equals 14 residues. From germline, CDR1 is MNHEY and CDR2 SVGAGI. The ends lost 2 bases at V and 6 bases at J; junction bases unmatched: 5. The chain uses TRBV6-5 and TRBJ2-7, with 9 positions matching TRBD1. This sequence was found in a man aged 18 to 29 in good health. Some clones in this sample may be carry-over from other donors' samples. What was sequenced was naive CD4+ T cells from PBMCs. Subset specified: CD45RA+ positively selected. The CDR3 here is CASSYNRGPVEQYF. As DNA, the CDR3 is TGTGCCAGCAGTTACAACAGGGGGCCAGTCGAGCAGTACTTC.